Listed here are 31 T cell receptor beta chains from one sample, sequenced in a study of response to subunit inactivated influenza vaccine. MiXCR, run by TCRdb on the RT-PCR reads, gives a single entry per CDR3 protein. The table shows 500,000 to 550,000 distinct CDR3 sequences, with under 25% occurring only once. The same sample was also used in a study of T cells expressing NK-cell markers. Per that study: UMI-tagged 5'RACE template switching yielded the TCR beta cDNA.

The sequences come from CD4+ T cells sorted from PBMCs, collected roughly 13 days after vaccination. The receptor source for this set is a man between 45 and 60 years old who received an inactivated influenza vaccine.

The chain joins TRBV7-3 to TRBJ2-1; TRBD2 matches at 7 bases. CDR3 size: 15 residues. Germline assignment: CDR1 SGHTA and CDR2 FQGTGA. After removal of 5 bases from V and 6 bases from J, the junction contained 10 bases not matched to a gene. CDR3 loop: CASSPGLREINEQFF. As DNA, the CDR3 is TGTGCCAGCAGCCCCGGGTTGCGGGAGATCAATGAGCAGTTCTTC. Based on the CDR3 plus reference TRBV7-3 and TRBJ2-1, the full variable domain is GAGVSQTPSNKVTEKGKYVELRCDPISGHTALYWYRQSLGQGPEFLIYFQGTGAADDSGLPNDRFFAVRPEGSVSTLKIQRTERGDSAVYLCASSPGLREINEQFFGPGTRLTVL.

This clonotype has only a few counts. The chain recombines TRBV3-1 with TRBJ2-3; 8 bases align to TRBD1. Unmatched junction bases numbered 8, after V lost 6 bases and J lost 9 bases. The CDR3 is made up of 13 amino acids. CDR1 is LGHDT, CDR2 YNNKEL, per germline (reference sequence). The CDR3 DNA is TGTGCCAGCAGTTCAGGGGGCATCGACACGCAGTATTTT. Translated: CASSSGGIDTQYF.

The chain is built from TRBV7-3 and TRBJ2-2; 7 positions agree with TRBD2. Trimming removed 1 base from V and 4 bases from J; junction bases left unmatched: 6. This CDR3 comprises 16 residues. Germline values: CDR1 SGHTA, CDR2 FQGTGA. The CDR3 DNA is TGTGCCAGCAGCTTAAATCCGGGCGGGGGCACCGGGGAGCTGTTTTTT. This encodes CASSLNPGGGTGELFF. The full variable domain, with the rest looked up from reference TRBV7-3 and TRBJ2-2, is GAGVSQTPSNKVTEKGKYVELRCDPISGHTALYWYRQSLGQGPEFLIYFQGTGAADDSGLPNDRFFAVRPEGSVSTLKIQRTERGDSAVYLCASSLNPGGGTGELFFGEGSRLTVL.

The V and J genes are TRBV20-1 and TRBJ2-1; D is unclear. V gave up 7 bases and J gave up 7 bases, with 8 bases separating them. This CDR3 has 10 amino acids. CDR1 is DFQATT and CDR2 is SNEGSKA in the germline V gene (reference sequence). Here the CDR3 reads CSEALNEQFF. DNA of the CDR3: TGCAGTGAGGCATTGAATGAGCAGTTCTTC.

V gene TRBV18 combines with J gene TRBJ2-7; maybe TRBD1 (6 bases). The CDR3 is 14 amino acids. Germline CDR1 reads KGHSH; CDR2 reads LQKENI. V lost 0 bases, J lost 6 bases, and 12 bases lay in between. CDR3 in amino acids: CASSPPPGVSEQYF. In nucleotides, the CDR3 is TGTGCCAGCTCACCACCGCCAGGGGTGAGCGAGCAGTACTTC.

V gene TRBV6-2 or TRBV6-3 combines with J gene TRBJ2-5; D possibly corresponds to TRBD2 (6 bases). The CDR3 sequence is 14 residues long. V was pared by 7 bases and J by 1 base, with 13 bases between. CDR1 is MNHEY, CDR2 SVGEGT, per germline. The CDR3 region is CASNQGLVQETQYF. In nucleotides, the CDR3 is TGTGCCAGCAACCAGGGACTGGTCCAAGAGACCCAGTACTTC.

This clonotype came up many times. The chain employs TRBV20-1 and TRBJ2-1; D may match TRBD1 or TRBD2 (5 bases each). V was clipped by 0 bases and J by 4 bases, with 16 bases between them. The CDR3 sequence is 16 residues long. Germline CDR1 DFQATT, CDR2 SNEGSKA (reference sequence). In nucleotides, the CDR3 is TGCAGTGCTAGAGAAGTGGGGCGGGCCGCATACAATGAGCAGTTCTTC. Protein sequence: CSAREVGRAAYNEQFF.

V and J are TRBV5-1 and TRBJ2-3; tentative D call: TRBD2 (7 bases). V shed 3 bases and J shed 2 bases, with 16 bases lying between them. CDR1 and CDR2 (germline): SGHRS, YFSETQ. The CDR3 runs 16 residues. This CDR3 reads CASSSRIGGPTDTQYF. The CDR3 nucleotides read TGCGCCAGCAGCTCGCGAATCGGGGGGCCCACAGATACGCAGTATTTT.

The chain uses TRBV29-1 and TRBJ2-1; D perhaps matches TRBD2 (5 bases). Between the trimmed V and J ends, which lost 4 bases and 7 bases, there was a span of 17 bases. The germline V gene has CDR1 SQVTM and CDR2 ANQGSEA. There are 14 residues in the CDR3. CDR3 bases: TGCAGCGTTGGAGTGGGAGTCTTTGCGAATGAGCAGTTCTTC. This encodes CSVGVGVFANEQFF.

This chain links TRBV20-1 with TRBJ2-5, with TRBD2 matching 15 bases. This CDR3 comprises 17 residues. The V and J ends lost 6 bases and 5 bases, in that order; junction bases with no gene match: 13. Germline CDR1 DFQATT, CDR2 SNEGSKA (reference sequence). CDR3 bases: TGCAGTGCCCGGACTAGCGGGGGGGCCGATAGTTGGGAGACCCAGTACTTC. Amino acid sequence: CSARTSGGADSWETQYF.

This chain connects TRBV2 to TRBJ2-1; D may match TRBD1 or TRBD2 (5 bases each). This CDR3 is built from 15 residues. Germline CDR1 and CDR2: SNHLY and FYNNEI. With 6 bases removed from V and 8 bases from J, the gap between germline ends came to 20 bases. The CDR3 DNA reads TGTGCCAGCAGGATCCGGGACCACCCGAGCTATGAGCAGTTCTTC. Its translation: CASRIRDHPSYEQFF. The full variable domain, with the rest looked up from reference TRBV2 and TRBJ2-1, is EPEVTQTPSHQVTQMGQEVILRCVPISNHLYFYWYRQILGQKVEFLVSFYNNEISEKSEIFDDQFSVERPDGSNFTLKIRSTKLEDSAMYFCASRIRDHPSYEQFFGPGTRLTVL.

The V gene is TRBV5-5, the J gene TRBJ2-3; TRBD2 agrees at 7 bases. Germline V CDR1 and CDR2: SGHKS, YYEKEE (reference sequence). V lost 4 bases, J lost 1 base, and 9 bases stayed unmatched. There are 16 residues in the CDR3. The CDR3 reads CASSLEASGRTDTQYF. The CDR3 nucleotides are TGTGCCAGCAGCCTTGAGGCTAGCGGACGCACAGATACGCAGTATTTT.

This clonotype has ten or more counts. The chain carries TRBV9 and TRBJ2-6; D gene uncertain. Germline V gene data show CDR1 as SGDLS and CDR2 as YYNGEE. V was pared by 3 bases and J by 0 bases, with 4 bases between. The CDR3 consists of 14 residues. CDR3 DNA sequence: TGTGCCAGCAGCGGAAGCTCTGGGGCCAACGTCCTGACTTTC. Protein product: CASSGSSGANVLTF. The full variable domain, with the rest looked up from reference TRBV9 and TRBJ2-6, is DSGVTQTPKHLITATGQRVTLRCSPRSGDLSVYWYQQSLDQGLQFLIQYYNGEERAKGNILERFSAQQFPDLHSELNLSSLELGDSALYFCASSGSSGANVLTFGAGSRLTVL.

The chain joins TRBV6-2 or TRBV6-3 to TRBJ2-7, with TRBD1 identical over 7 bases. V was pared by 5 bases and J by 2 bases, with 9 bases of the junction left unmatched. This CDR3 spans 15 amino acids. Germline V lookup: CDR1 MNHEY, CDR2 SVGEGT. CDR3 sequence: CASSNRDSTAYEQYF. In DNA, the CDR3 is TGTGCCAGCAGTAACAGGGACAGCACAGCCTACGAGCAGTACTTC.

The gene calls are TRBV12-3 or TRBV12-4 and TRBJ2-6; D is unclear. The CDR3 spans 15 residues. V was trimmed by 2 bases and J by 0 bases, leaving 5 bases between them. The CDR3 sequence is CASSLWGSGANVLTF. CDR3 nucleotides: TGTGCCAGCAGTTTATGGGGCTCTGGGGCCAACGTCCTGACTTTC.

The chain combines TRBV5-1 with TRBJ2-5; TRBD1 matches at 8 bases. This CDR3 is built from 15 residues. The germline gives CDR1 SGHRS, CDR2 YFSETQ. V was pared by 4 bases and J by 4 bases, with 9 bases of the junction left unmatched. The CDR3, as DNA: TGCGCCAGCAGCCCGCTGACAGGGGCTGGAGAGACCCAGTACTTC. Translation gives CASSPLTGAGETQYF.

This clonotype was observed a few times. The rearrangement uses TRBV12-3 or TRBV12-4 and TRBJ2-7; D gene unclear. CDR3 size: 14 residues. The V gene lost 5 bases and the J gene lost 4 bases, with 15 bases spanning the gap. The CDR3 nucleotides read TGTGCCAGCAGTGCCGGCCAACCCTTATACGAGCAGTACTTC. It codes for CASSAGQPLYEQYF.

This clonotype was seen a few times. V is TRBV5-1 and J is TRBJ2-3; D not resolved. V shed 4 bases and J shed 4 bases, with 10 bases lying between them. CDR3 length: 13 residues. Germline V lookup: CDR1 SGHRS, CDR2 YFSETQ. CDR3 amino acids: CASSLESSDTQYF. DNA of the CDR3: TGCGCCAGCAGCCTGGAAAGCTCAGATACGCAGTATTTT.

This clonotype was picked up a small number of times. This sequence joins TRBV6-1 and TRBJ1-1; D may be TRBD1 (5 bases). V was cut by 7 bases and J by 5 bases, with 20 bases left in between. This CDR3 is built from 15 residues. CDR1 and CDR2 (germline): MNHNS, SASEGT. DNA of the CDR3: TGTGCCAGCACCTTGTCCCAGGGAAGTGGGACTGAAGCTTTCTTT. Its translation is CASTLSQGSGTEAFF.

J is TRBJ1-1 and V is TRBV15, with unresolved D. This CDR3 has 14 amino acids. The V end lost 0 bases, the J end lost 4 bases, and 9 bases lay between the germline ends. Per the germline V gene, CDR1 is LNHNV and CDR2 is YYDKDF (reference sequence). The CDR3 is CATSRDLGSTEAFF. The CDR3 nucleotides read TGTGCCACCAGCAGAGATTTGGGGAGCACTGAAGCTTTCTTT.

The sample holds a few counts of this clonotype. This CDR3 is CANQRDTSYEQYF. The DNA for the CDR3 is TGTGCCAACCAGCGGGACACCTCCTACGAGCAGTACTTC. The chain is built from TRBV3-1 and TRBJ2-7; D is possibly TRBD2 (7 bases). Germline assignment: CDR1 LGHDT and CDR2 YNNKEL (reference sequence). Trimming removed 10 bases from V and 0 bases from J, with 13 bases in between. This CDR3 comprises 13 residues.

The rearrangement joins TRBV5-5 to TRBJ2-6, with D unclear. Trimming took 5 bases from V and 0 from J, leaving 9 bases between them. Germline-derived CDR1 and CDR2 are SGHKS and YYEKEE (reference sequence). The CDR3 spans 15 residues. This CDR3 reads CASRFGRSGANVLTF. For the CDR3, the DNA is TGTGCCAGCAGATTTGGCCGCTCTGGGGCCAACGTCCTGACTTTC. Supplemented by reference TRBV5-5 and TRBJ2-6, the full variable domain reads DAGVTQSPTHLIKTRGQQVTLRCSPISGHKSVSWYQQVLGQGPQFIFQYYEKEERGRGNFPDRFSARQFPNYSSELNVNALLLGDSALYLCASRFGRSGANVLTFGAGSRLTVL.

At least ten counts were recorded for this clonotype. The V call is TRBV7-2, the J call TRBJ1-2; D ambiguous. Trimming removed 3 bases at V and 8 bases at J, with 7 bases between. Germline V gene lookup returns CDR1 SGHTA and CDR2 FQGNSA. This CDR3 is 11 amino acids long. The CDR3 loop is CASSLGKGYTF. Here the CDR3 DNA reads TGTGCCAGCAGCTTGGGGAAAGGCTACACCTTC.

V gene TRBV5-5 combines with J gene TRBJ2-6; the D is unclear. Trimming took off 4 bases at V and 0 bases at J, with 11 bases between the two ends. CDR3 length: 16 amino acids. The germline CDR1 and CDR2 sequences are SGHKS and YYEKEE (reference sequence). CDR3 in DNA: TGTGCCAGCAGCCCCGGGTACAGCTCTGGGGCCAACGTCCTGACTTTC. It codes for CASSPGYSSGANVLTF.

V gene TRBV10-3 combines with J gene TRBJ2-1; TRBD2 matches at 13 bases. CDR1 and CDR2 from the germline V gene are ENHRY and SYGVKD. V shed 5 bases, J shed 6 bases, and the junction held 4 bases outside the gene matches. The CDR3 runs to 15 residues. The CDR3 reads CAISPGLAGVNEQFF. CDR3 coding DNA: TGTGCCATCAGTCCCGGACTAGCGGGAGTCAATGAGCAGTTCTTC.

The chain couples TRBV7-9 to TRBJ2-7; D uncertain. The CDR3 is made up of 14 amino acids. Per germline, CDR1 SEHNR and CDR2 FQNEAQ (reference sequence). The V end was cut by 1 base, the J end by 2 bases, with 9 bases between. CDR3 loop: CASSLDAATYEQYF. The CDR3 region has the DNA TGTGCCAGCAGCTTAGATGCGGCCACCTACGAGCAGTACTTC.

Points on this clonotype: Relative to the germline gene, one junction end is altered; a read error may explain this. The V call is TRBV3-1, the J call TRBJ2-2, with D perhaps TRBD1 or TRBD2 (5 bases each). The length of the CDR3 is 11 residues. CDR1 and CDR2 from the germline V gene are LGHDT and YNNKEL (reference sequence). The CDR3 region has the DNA TGTGCCAGCAGCCAAGAAGGGGAGCTGCTTTTT. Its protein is CASSQEGELLF.

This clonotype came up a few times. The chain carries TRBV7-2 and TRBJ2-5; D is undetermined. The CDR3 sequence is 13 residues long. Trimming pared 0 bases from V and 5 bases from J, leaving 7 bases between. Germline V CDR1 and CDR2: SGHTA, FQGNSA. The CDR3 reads CASSLARRETQYF. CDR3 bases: TGTGCCAGCAGCTTAGCGAGGCGGGAGACCCAGTACTTC.

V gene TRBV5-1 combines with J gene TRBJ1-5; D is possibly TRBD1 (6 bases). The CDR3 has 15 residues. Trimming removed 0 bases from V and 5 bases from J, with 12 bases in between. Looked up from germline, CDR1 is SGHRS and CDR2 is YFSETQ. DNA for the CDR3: TGCGCCAGCAGCTTGGAGGGGGACACCCATCAGCCCCAGCATTTT. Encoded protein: CASSLEGDTHQPQHF.

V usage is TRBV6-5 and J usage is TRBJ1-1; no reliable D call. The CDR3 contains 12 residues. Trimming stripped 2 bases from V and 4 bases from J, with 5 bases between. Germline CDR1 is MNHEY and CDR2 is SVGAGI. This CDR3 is CASSYGGTEAFF. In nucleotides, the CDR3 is TGTGCCAGCAGTTACGGAGGCACTGAAGCTTTCTTT.

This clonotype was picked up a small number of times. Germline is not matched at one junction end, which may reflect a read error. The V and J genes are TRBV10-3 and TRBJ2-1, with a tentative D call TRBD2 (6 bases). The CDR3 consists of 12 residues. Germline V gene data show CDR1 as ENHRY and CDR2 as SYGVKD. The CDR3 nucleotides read TGTGCCATCAGTGATTCTCGGGACTTAATAATCTTC. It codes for CAISDSRDLIIF.